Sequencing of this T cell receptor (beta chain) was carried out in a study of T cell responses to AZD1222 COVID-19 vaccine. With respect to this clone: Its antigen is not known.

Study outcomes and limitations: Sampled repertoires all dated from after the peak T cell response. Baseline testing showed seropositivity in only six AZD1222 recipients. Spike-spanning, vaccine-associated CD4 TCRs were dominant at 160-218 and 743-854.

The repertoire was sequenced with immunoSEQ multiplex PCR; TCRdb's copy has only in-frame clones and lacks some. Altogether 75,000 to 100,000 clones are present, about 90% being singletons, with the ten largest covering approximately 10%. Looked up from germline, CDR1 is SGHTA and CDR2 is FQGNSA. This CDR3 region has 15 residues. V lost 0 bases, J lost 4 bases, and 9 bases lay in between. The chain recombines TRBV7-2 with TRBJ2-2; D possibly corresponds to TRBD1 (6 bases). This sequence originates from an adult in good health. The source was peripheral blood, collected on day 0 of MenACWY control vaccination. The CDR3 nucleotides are TGTGCCAGCAGCTTAGCGGGGGCGGGCACCGGGGAGCTGTTTTTT. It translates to CASSLAGAGTGELFF.